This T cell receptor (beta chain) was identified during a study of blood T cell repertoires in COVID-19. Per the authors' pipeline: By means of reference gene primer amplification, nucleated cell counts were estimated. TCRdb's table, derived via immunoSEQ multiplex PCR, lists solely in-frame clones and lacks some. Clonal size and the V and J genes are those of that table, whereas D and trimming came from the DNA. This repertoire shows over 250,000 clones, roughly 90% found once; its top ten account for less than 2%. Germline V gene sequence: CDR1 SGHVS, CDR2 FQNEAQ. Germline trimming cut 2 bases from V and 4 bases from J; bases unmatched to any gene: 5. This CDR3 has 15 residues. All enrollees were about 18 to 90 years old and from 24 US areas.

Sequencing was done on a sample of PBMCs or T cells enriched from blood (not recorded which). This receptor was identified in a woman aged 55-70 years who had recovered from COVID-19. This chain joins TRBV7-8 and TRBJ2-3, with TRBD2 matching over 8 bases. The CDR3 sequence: CASSLLGTSSDTQYF. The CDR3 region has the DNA TGTGCCAGCAGCTTACTAGGGACTAGTTCAGATACGCAGTATTTT.